Following are 27 T cell receptor beta chains from one sample sequenced in a study of blood T cell repertoires in COVID-19. Produced via immunoSEQ multiplex PCR; TCRdb's table is partial and in-frame only. The sample carries under 400,000 clones, more than 70% recorded once. Material for sequencing was PBMCs or T cells enriched from blood (not recorded which). The receptor set was obtained from a man in his forties in a cohort exposed to, infected with or recovered from COVID-19 (not recorded which).

This chain uses TRBV5-4 with TRBJ2-1; D may be TRBD2 (6 bases). The V and J ends lost 4 bases and 3 bases respectively, with 14 bases between them. CDR1 is SGHNT, CDR2 YYREEE, per germline (reference sequence). The CDR3 has 15 amino acids. CDR3 residues: CASSGASAHYNEQFF. For the CDR3, the DNA is TGTGCCAGCAGCGGGGCTAGCGCACACTACAATGAGCAGTTCTTC.

CDR3 DNA: TGCAGTGCTAGTCGTGGGCAGCAAGAGACCCAGTACTTC. Its protein is CSASRGQQETQYF. V usage is TRBV20-1 and J usage is TRBJ2-5, with D hard to call. Germline-derived CDR1 and CDR2 are DFQATT and SNEGSKA (reference sequence). The CDR3 is made up of 13 amino acids. Trimming stripped 3 bases from V and 2 bases from J, with 10 bases between.

V is TRBV4-1 and J is TRBJ2-7; 12 positions agree with TRBD2. V gave up 5 bases and J gave up 6 bases; unmatched junction bases: 8. The CDR3 totals 15 residues. The germline gives CDR1 MGHRA, CDR2 YSYEKL. CDR3 DNA sequence: TGCGCCAGCAGCTCGAGACTAGCGGGAGTAGGCGAGCAGTACTTC. Its translation: CASSSRLAGVGEQYF.

The chain links TRBV11-2 to TRBJ2-7; 11 positions agree with TRBD1. The junction had 4 bases not matched to a gene; V was cut back by 2 bases and J by 7 bases. CDR3 length: 14 amino acids. Looked up from germline, CDR1 is SGHAT and CDR2 is FQNNGV. CDR3 sequence: CASSLTDRGLEQYF. In nucleotides, the CDR3 is TGTGCCAGCAGCTTAACGGACAGGGGGCTTGAGCAGTACTTC. Together with reference TRBV11-2 and TRBJ2-7, the CDR3 gives the full variable domain: EAGVAQSPRYKIIEKRQSVAFWCNPISGHATLYWYQQILGQGPKLLIQFQNNGVVDDSQLPKDRFSAERLKGVDSTLKIQPAKLEDSAVYLCASSLTDRGLEQYFGPGTRLTVT.

The chain employs TRBV28 and TRBJ2-7; TRBD1 matches at 9 bases. Trimming took 1 base from V and 6 from J; bases not matched to a gene: 7. The CDR3 runs to 15 residues. Germline CDR1 and CDR2: MDHEN and SYDVKM. The CDR3: CASSLSGTGRFEQYF. The CDR3 nucleotides are TGTGCCAGCAGTTTATCGGGGACAGGGAGGTTCGAGCAGTACTTC. Complete variable domain (other parts from reference TRBV28 and TRBJ2-7): DVKVTQSSRYLVKRTGEKVFLECVQDMDHENMFWYRQDPGLGLRLIYFSYDVKMKEKGDIPEGYSVSREKKERFSLILESASTNQTSMYLCASSLSGTGRFEQYFGPGTRLTVT.

V gene TRBV5-4 combines with J gene TRBJ1-2; maybe TRBD1 (6 bases). CDR3 size: 13 residues. Trimming shortened V by 3 bases and J by 4 bases, and 10 bases separated the two germline ends. Germline CDR1 is SGHNT and CDR2 is YYREEE (reference sequence). The CDR3 protein is CASSSRGVYGYTF. In nucleotides, the CDR3 is TGTGCCAGCAGCTCCAGGGGCGTCTATGGCTACACCTTC.

The J gene is TRBJ1-6, the V gene TRBV27; D is possibly TRBD1 (5 bases). V lost 10 bases to trimming and J lost 0 bases, with 7 bases between them. This CDR3 is 13 amino acids long. Germline-derived CDR1 and CDR2 are MNHEY and SMNVEV (reference sequence). Written as DNA, the CDR3 is TGTGCCACCCAGGGCTCCTATAATTCACCCCTCCACTTT. It specifies CATQGSYNSPLHF.

This clone has a single count. The chain links TRBV3-1 (or the pseudogene TRBV3-2) to TRBJ1-2, with 7 bases lining up with TRBD1. J lost 4 bases, V lost 1 base, and 9 bases had no gene match. Germline CDR1 reads LGHDT; CDR2 reads YNNKEL (reference sequence). The CDR3 is made up of 16 amino acids. The CDR3 here is CASSQGTPTGTYGYTF. For the CDR3, the DNA is TGTGCCAGCAGCCAAGGAACCCCGACAGGGACCTATGGCTACACCTTC.

CDR3 bases: TGTGCCAGTAGTTCCCGGACTAGCGGGAGGGCCTACAATGAGCAGTTCTTC. Its protein product is CASSSRTSGRAYNEQFF. This rearrangement joins TRBV19 to TRBJ2-1; TRBD2 aligns across 15 bases. CDR1 is LNHDA, CDR2 SQIVND, per germline (reference sequence). The junction had 4 bases not matched to a gene; V was cut back by 5 bases and J by 2 bases. This CDR3 is built from 17 residues.

The CDR3 DNA reads TGTGCCTGGAGCCGCTGGGACAGGCGAGAGACCCAGTACTTC. Translating gives CAWSRWDRRETQYF. V usage is TRBV30 and J usage is TRBJ2-5, with TRBD1 identical over 8 bases. There are 14 residues in the CDR3. V was clipped by 3 bases and J by 4 bases; unmatched bases: 7. The germline V gene encodes CDR1 GTSNPN and CDR2 SVGIG (reference sequence).

This sequence joins TRBV15 and TRBJ2-4, with a possible D match to TRBD2 (7 bases). CDR3 length equals 15 residues. Germline V gives CDR1 LNHNV, CDR2 YYDKDF (reference sequence). Between the trimmed V and J ends, which lost 3 bases and 8 bases, there was a span of 17 bases. The CDR3 is CATSSWGGATDIQYF. The DNA for the CDR3 is TGTGCCACCAGCAGTTGGGGGGGGGCGACGGACATTCAGTACTTC. The full variable domain, completed using reference TRBV15 and TRBJ2-4, is DAMVIQNPRYQVTQFGKPVTLSCSQTLNHNVMYWYQQKSSQAPKLLFHYYDKDFNNEADTPDNFQSRRPNTSFCFLDIRSPGLGDTAMYLCATSSWGGATDIQYFGAGTRLSVL.

The V call is TRBV28, the J call TRBJ1-1; 7 bases fit TRBD1. This CDR3 is built from 16 residues. Germline V gene lookup returns CDR1 MDHEN and CDR2 SYDVKM. The trim removed 6 bases at V and 0 bases at J, leaving 10 bases unmatched. The CDR3 DNA reads TGTGCCAGCAGCCAAGACAGGGTCGGGATGAACACTGAAGCTTTCTTT. Its translation is CASSQDRVGMNTEAFF.

CDR3 sequence: CASSLGGQQQYF. The DNA for the CDR3 is TGTGCCAGCAGCTTAGGGGGACAGCAGCAGTACTTC. The rearrangement links TRBV7-9 to TRBJ2-7; 7 bases match TRBD1. J was trimmed by 8 bases and V by 1 base; bases with no gene match: 2. CDR1 SEHNR and CDR2 FQNEAQ come from the germline V gene (reference sequence). The CDR3 sequence is 12 residues long.

This clone has a handful of counts. The chain recombines TRBV30 with TRBJ1-5, with 7 positions matching TRBD1. The germline gives CDR1 GTSNPN, CDR2 SVGIG (reference sequence). Trimming cost V 2 bases and J 2 bases; bases outside gene matches: 3. The CDR3 length is 14 residues. The CDR3 DNA sequence: TGTGCCTGGAGTCATGGGACAGGCAATCAGCCCCAGCATTTT. This translates into CAWSHGTGNQPQHF.

The gene calls are TRBV19 and TRBJ2-3; 9 bases are a match to TRBD2. CDR1 is LNHDA and CDR2 is SQIVND in the germline V gene (reference sequence). The CDR3 runs 14 residues. V lost 5 bases to trimming and J lost 5 bases; unmatched junction nucleotides: 5. The CDR3 nucleotides read TGTGCCAGTAGTCCAAGCGGGAGGAGAGATACGCAGTATTTT. Translation: CASSPSGRRDTQYF.

The chain employs TRBV3-1 (or the pseudogene TRBV3-2) and TRBJ1-6; possibly TRBD1 for D (5 bases). The CDR3 has 13 amino acids. V gave up 4 bases and J gave up 14 bases, with 15 bases separating them. Germline V lookup: CDR1 LGHDT, CDR2 YNNKEL (reference sequence). The CDR3 bases are TGTGCCAGCAGCCGCGGGGGAGGAGGTACCCTCCACTTT. The encoded protein is CASSRGGGGTLHF.

The sample holds a few counts of this clone. This sequence joins TRBV27 and TRBJ2-6; tentative D call: TRBD1 (6 bases). V was pared by 5 bases and J by 0 bases, with 14 bases between. The CDR3 is 17 residues long. Germline-derived CDR1 and CDR2 are MNHEY and SMNVEV (reference sequence). CDR3 DNA: TGTGCCAGCAGTCCGACGACAGGCCACTCTGGGGCCAACGTCCTGACTTTC. Amino acid sequence: CASSPTTGHSGANVLTF.

The rearrangement links TRBV7-9 to TRBJ2-1, with TRBD2 as a possible D gene (6 bases). Germline CDR1 reads SEHNR; CDR2 reads FQNEAQ (reference sequence). The CDR3 is 16 amino acids. V was cut by 0 bases and J by 8 bases, with 17 bases left in between. CDR3 loop: CASSLAPGGPKDEQFF. The CDR3 region has the DNA TGTGCCAGCAGCTTAGCCCCCGGAGGGCCCAAAGATGAGCAGTTCTTC.

This clone was seen only once. V gene TRBV24-1 combines with J gene TRBJ2-2; 8 nucleotides line up with TRBD1. The V segment lost 6 bases and the J segment 4 bases; nucleotides outside the gene matches: 6. The CDR3 spans 15 residues. CDR1 and CDR2 (germline): KGHDR, SFDVKD. DNA of the CDR3: TGTGCCACCAGTCGGACAGGGCCTTCCACCGGGGAGCTGTTTTTT. Amino acid sequence: CATSRTGPSTGELFF.

The chain combines TRBV5-1 with TRBJ2-5, with TRBD1 identical over 8 bases. Germline V gives CDR1 SGHRS, CDR2 YFSETQ. CDR3 length: 15 amino acids. Trimming removed 0 bases from V and 5 bases from J; junction bases left unmatched: 6. CDR3 amino acids: CASSLAGQGPETQYF. As DNA, the CDR3 is TGCGCCAGCAGCTTGGCCGGACAGGGACCGGAGACCCAGTACTTC. The full variable domain, its missing parts supplied by reference TRBV5-1 and TRBJ2-5, is KAGVTQTPRYLIKTRGQQVTLSCSPISGHRSVSWYQQTPGQGLQFLFEYFSETQRNKGNFPGRFSGRQFSNSRSEMNVSTLELGDSALYLCASSLAGQGPETQYFGPGTRLLVL.

The chain has TRBV5-1 and TRBJ1-1, with a tentative D call TRBD1 (5 bases). Trimming cost V 2 bases and J 1 base, with 6 bases left between them. This CDR3 region has 13 residues. Germline CDR1 and CDR2: SGHRS and YFSETQ. The CDR3 reads CASSFRENTEAFF. The CDR3 bases are TGCGCCAGCAGCTTCAGGGAGAACACTGAAGCTTTCTTT.

This clone appeared once. The chain is built from TRBV5-1 and TRBJ2-5; 8 bases map to TRBD1. Germline CDR1 and CDR2: SGHRS and YFSETQ. The CDR3 is made up of 13 amino acids. The trim removed 4 bases at V and 5 bases at J, leaving 4 bases unmatched. The CDR3 sequence is CASSPGQGETQYF. CDR3 DNA sequence: TGCGCCAGCAGCCCAGGACAGGGCGAGACCCAGTACTTC.

The chain is built from TRBV7-9 and TRBJ2-6, with D perhaps matching TRBD1 (6 bases). This CDR3 has 16 amino acids. V was trimmed by 7 bases and J by 1 base, leaving 14 bases between them. CDR1 is SEHNR, CDR2 FQNEAQ, per germline (reference sequence). CDR3 protein: CASMNRERSGANVLTF. The CDR3 DNA reads as TGTGCCAGCATGAACAGGGAACGTTCTGGGGCCAACGTCCTGACTTTC.

The V gene is TRBV29-1, the J gene TRBJ1-1, with 9 bases fitting TRBD1. Germline-derived CDR1 and CDR2 are SQVTM and ANQGSEA. The CDR3 consists of 14 residues. The junction had 2 bases not matched to a gene; V was cut back by 2 bases and J by 1 base. CDR3 in DNA: TGCAGCGTTGAAAGACAGGGGGGGAACACTGAAGCTTTCTTT. Amino acid sequence: CSVERQGGNTEAFF.

The chain is built from TRBV5-1 and TRBJ2-3; D ambiguous. This CDR3 has 14 amino acids. The germline V and J ends were trimmed by 5 bases and 0 bases, with 10 bases remaining between them. CDR1 is SGHRS, CDR2 YFSETQ, per germline. The CDR3 nucleotides read TGCGCCAGCAGGCAGGCTTCTAGCACAGATACGCAGTATTTT. Translating gives CASRQASSTDTQYF.

The chain combines TRBV4-1 with TRBJ1-2, with 10 bases aligning to TRBD1. CDR3 length: 15 amino acids. J was trimmed by 4 bases and V by 4 bases; bases with no gene match: 6. CDR1 MGHRA and CDR2 YSYEKL come from the germline V gene. CDR3 nucleotide sequence: TGCGCCAGCAGCCTGGGACAGGGGTTAGTCTATGGCTACACCTTC. Its translation is CASSLGQGLVYGYTF.

This clone was observed a handful of times. In the same sample, other DNA sequences code for this CDR3. The rearrangement links TRBV18 to TRBJ2-2; 13 bases line up with TRBD2. The V segment lost 3 bases and the J segment 2 bases; nucleotides outside the gene matches: 0. This CDR3 contains 16 residues. Germline CDR1 reads KGHSH; CDR2 reads LQKENI. DNA for the CDR3: TGTGCCAGCTCACCGGGACTAGCGGGAAACACCGGGGAGCTGTTTTTT. Residues: CASSPGLAGNTGELFF. Looking up the rest from reference TRBV18 and TRBJ2-2 gives the full variable domain: NAGVMQNPRHLVRRRGQEARLRCSPMKGHSHVYWYRQLPEEGLKFMVYLQKENIIDESGMPKERFSAEFPKEGPSILRIQQVVRGDSAAYFCASSPGLAGNTGELFFGEGSRLTVL.